This entry concerns a single T cell receptor beta chain. Its antigen is as yet unknown. CDR3 length equals 16 residues. Method: immunoSEQ multiplex PCR; TCRdb's copy keeps in-frame clones and lacks some. The sample lists about 150,000 clones; more than 85% were seen once. This entry is derived from a study of T cell responses to AZD1222 COVID-19 vaccine. Study-level results: Donors in the cohort were predominantly white British and more often female, and clonal diversity was possibly underestimated.

The source was peripheral blood, collected on day 0 of AZD1222 vaccination. The source is an adult in good health. V and J are TRBV21-1 and TRBJ2-7; TRBD1, the D gene given by the table, was not confirmed from the DNA. TRBV21-1 represents a pseudogene. The CDR3 spells CASTQRRGQGRYEQYF. The CDR3 region has the DNA TGTGCCAGCACCCAAAGACGGGGACAGGGTCGCTACGAGCAGTACTTC.